Following are 19 T cell receptor beta chains from one sample sequenced in a study of T cells after yellow fever vaccination. MiXCR was run by TCRdb on the 5' RACE reads, yielding one entry per CDR3 protein. The sample carries tens of thousands of distinct CDR3 sequences, approximately 6.5% recorded once. The specimen comprised CD8+ T cells sorted from PBMCs, sampled around 5 days after the first yellow fever vaccination. Receptor source: a man aged 18 to 29 who received the YFV17D yellow fever vaccine.

The chain couples TRBV7-6 to TRBJ2-1; no definite D call. Germline assignment: CDR1 SGHVS and CDR2 FNYEAQ. V was trimmed by 4 bases and J by 4 bases, leaving 14 bases between them. CDR3 length equals 15 residues. Written as DNA, the CDR3 is TGTGCCAGCAGCTCAAGGGCCCCCTCGTACAATGAGCAGTTCTTC. It encodes CASSSRAPSYNEQFF.

This clonotype came up a few times. The chain is built from TRBV12-3 or TRBV12-4 and TRBJ1-1; 8 bases are shared with TRBD1. J gave up 4 bases and V 5 bases, and 12 bases lay outside the gene matches. CDR3 length: 16 amino acids. The CDR3 sequence: CASSPQADRAGTEAFF. The CDR3 DNA follows: TGTGCCAGCAGTCCTCAAGCGGACAGGGCGGGCACTGAAGCTTTCTTT.

The chain employs TRBV7-9 and TRBJ2-5, with 8 bases matching TRBD1. Germline assignment: CDR1 SEHNR and CDR2 FQNEAQ (reference sequence). The V gene end was trimmed by 5 bases and the J gene end by 3 bases; junction bases not matched to a gene: 2. This CDR3 has 13 residues. The CDR3 spells CASSATGEETQYF. CDR3 DNA: TGTGCCAGCAGCGCGACAGGGGAAGAGACCCAGTACTTC.

This clonotype came up a few times. V is TRBV11-2 and J is TRBJ2-1; the D is unclear. This CDR3 has 13 residues. V was clipped by 0 bases and J by 5 bases, with 5 bases between them. CDR1 is SGHAT, CDR2 FQNNGV, per germline. CDR3 nucleotides: TGTGCCAGCAGCTTAGAGCTACACAATGAGCAGTTCTTC. Its translation is CASSLELHNEQFF.

This clonotype was seen a handful of times. The genes are TRBV7-9 and TRBJ2-3, with D tentatively TRBD2 (6 bases). Trimming stripped 5 bases from V and 2 bases from J, with 14 bases between. CDR3 length: 15 residues. The germline CDR1 and CDR2 sequences are SEHNR and FQNEAQ (reference sequence). Written as DNA, the CDR3 is TGTGCCAGCAGCCATGTCGGGGGAGCCACAGATACGCAGTATTTT. This codes for CASSHVGGATDTQYF.

This clonotype was seen at least ten times. This rearrangement joins TRBV6-5 to TRBJ2-3; D uncertain. The CDR3 loop spans 14 amino acids. V was trimmed by 2 bases and J by 4 bases, leaving 10 bases between them. CDR1 is MNHEY and CDR2 is SVGAGI in the germline V gene. CDR3 loop: CASSYRMAADTQYF. CDR3 DNA: TGTGCCAGCAGTTACCGAATGGCAGCAGATACGCAGTATTTT.

This sequence joins TRBV7-3 and TRBJ2-3, with D possibly called TRBD1 or TRBD2 (7 bases each). The CDR3 has 16 residues. Germline V gene lookup returns CDR1 SGHTA and CDR2 FQGTGA. With 5 bases removed from V and 2 bases from J, the gap between germline ends came to 17 bases. The CDR3 protein is CASSPGGGGNTDTQYF. In DNA form, the CDR3 reads TGTGCCAGCAGCCCAGGGGGGGGCGGAAACACAGATACGCAGTATTTT. Variable domain in full (rest from reference TRBV7-3 and TRBJ2-3): GAGVSQTPSNKVTEKGKYVELRCDPISGHTALYWYRQSLGQGPEFLIYFQGTGAADDSGLPNDRFFAVRPEGSVSTLKIQRTERGDSAVYLCASSPGGGGNTDTQYFGPGTRLTVL.

This clonotype was detected many times. The rearrangement joins TRBV5-1 to TRBJ2-2; D is uncertain. V was pared by 0 bases and J by 0 bases, with 9 bases between. Germline V gene lookup returns CDR1 SGHRS and CDR2 YFSETQ. The CDR3 loop spans 16 amino acids. The CDR3 here is CASSLEVVTNTGELFF. In nucleotides, the CDR3 is TGCGCCAGCAGCTTGGAGGTGGTGACGAACACCGGGGAGCTGTTTTTT.

This sequence joins TRBV12-3 or TRBV12-4 and TRBJ1-1; D gene ambiguous. The CDR3 loop spans 13 amino acids. V was pared by 6 bases and J by 1 base, with 9 bases between. This CDR3 reads CASRPRWNTEAFF. CDR3 in DNA: TGTGCCAGCAGACCCCGGTGGAACACTGAAGCTTTCTTT.

This clonotype was seen at least ten times. The chain's CDR3 is CASSHPPAGQEGEKLFF. CDR3 DNA sequence: TGCGCCAGCAGCCATCCCCCAGCGGGACAGGAGGGGGAAAAACTGTTTTTT. This rearrangement joins TRBV4-1 to TRBJ1-4, with TRBD1 identical over 8 bases. The germline CDR1 and CDR2 sequences are MGHRA and YSYEKL. The J segment lost 8 bases and the V segment lost 3 bases, leaving 14 bases of the junction unmatched. The CDR3 sequence is 17 residues long.

Many counts were recorded for this clonotype. The rearrangement joins TRBV6-5 to TRBJ1-2; possibly TRBD1 for D (6 bases). The CDR3 has 14 amino acids. Looked up from germline, CDR1 is MNHEY and CDR2 is SVGAGI. V dropped 2 bases and J dropped 6 bases, with 13 bases sitting between them. The CDR3 is CASSYQGPGDGYTF. The CDR3 nucleotides are TGTGCCAGCAGTTACCAGGGCCCAGGGGATGGCTACACCTTC.

This clonotype has at least ten counts. This chain links TRBV27 with TRBJ1-1; D possibly corresponds to TRBD1 (5 bases). CDR3 length equals 13 residues. V lost 8 bases to trimming and J lost 1 base, with 11 bases between them. The V gene's germline CDR1 is MNHEY and CDR2 SMNVEV (reference sequence). Here the CDR3 DNA reads TGTGCCAGCTCGGGACGGGCGAACACTGAAGCTTTCTTT. Its protein is CASSGRANTEAFF.

Comments on this clonotype: This could be a read error, since a much larger clone is one nucleotide away. This chain uses TRBV12-3 or TRBV12-4 with TRBJ2-7; D gene ambiguous. Trimming pared 4 bases from V and 3 bases from J, leaving 13 bases between. This CDR3 has 14 residues. As DNA, the CDR3 is TGTGCCAGCAGTTCAGAGACCGGGTTCTACGAGCAGTACTTC. This encodes CASSSETGFYEQYF.

This clonotype has just a few counts. The genes are TRBV4-2 and TRBJ1-1; tentatively, D is TRBD1 (6 bases). Germline values: CDR1 LGHNA, CDR2 YNFKEQ. V dropped 1 base and J dropped 1 base, with 7 bases sitting between them. The CDR3 has 14 amino acids. DNA of the CDR3: TGTGCCAGCAGCCAAGGGACAGAGAACACTGAAGCTTTCTTT. Protein sequence: CASSQGTENTEAFF.

This clonotype was detected only a few times. The rearrangement links TRBV5-8 to TRBJ2-5; the D gene could be TRBD1 or TRBD2 (5 bases each). Trimming cost V 1 base and J 6 bases, with 16 bases left between them. The CDR3 extends over 15 amino acids. Germline CDR1 reads SGHTS; CDR2 reads YDEGEE. The CDR3, as DNA: TGTGCCAGCAGCTTGCGGGGCCCTAGGAAGAAGACCCAGTACTTC. This gives the protein CASSLRGPRKKTQYF.

This clonotype has a handful of counts. The CDR3 DNA is TGTGCCAGCTCACCAGAGAGACAGGGGGTGCGAGATACGCAGTATTTT. Translated, it gives CASSPERQGVRDTQYF. The chain carries TRBV18 and TRBJ2-3, with 9 bases lining up with TRBD1. V shed 2 bases, J shed 5 bases, and the junction held 8 bases outside the gene matches. The CDR3 has 16 amino acids. Germline V gene data show CDR1 as KGHSH and CDR2 as LQKENI.

This clonotype has at least ten counts. V is TRBV5-1 and J is TRBJ2-7, with 10 positions matching TRBD1. Germline-derived CDR1 and CDR2 are SGHRS and YFSETQ. The ends lost 0 bases at V and 6 bases at J; junction bases unmatched: 9. This CDR3 has 16 amino acids. CDR3 DNA sequence: TGCGCCAGCAGCTTGGGACAGGGGGCAGGGTCGAGCGAGCAGTACGTC. It encodes CASSLGQGAGSSEQYV.

This clonotype has more than one count but fewer than ten. The CDR3 spells CASSQRGNTGELFF. CDR3 nucleotides: TGCGCCAGCAGCCAGCGGGGGAACACCGGGGAGCTGTTTTTT. This chain connects TRBV4-1 to TRBJ2-2, with D perhaps matching TRBD2 (6 bases). The CDR3 loop spans 14 amino acids. Trimming removed 3 bases at V and 1 base at J, with 6 bases between. Germline lookup yields CDR1 MGHRA and CDR2 YSYEKL.

The sample holds many counts of this clonotype. The chain combines TRBV6-2 or TRBV6-3 with TRBJ2-3; D unclear. The CDR3 runs to 13 residues. V lost 2 bases and J lost 4, with 7 bases in between. Germline CDR1 reads MNHEY; CDR2 reads SVGEGT. CDR3 nucleotides: TGTGCCAGCAGTTACCTGGCCGCAGATACGCAGTATTTT. It encodes CASSYLAADTQYF.